This T cell receptor (beta chain) was sequenced during a study of OX40 agonist ivuxolimab in advanced cancers. Study observations and caveats: In a subset of nonresponders, normalized T-cell clonal expansion was also low. Among patients with partial responses at 0.1-3.0 mg/kg, clonal expansion was among the lowest.

Peripheral blood came from all dose cohorts at three timepoints. Germline V gene sequence: CDR1 MRHNA, CDR2 SNTAGT. Unmatched junction bases numbered 4, after V lost 3 bases and J lost 4 bases. CDR3 length: 15 amino acids. Note on this clone: Its antigen remains unidentified.

Some clones are missing from TCRdb's copy, which holds only in-frame ones; the method was immunoSEQ multiplex PCR. The data contain tens of thousands of clones, roughly 87% of them singletons. This specimen consisted of CD4+ or CD8+ T cells sorted from blood, obtained in a trial of the OX40 agonist ivuxolimab. This receptor was taken from an adult with an advanced solid tumor such as melanoma, head and neck, liver or kidney cancer. The gene calls are TRBV6-4 and TRBJ2-1, with TRBD2 matching over 9 bases. CDR3 amino acids: CASSEIAGEYNEQFF. DNA for the CDR3: TGTGCCAGCAGTGAAATAGCGGGGGAATACAATGAGCAGTTCTTC.